Here is one T cell receptor (beta chain) with its context. The source of the sample is a study of blood T cell repertoires in COVID-19. Background on the study: Specimens from acute and convalescent COVID-19 originated in the United States, Italy and Spain.

The method was immunoSEQ multiplex PCR; TCRdb's version includes in-frame clones alone and lacks a portion of them. The sample lists 50,000 to 70,000 clones, roughly 78% seen once, with approximately 3.5% in the top ten. V was pared by 10 bases and J by 3 bases, with 10 bases of the junction left unmatched. This CDR3 region has 14 residues. From germline, CDR1 is MNHEY and CDR2 SMNVEV (reference sequence). This chain connects TRBV27 to TRBJ2-7; 9 positions agree with TRBD1. Sequencing was performed on peripheral blood. The sequence was obtained from a man aged 55-75 years with acute or convalescent COVID-19. The CDR3 nucleotides are TGTGCCACCCGTGGGGGACAGGGTTACTACGAGCAGTACTTC. The encoded protein is CATRGGQGYYEQYF.